Reported below is one T cell receptor (beta chain). This sample was taken from a study of blood T cell repertoires in COVID-19. Whole-study context: Spain, Italy and the United States supplied samples that represented acute and convalescent COVID-19. T cells, B-cell-depleted T cells, or PBMCs supplied cDNA or gDNA.

V was clipped by 6 bases and J by 0 bases; unmatched bases: 7. The CDR3 is 16 residues long. Germline V gene lookup returns CDR1 SGHAT and CDR2 FQNNGV. As originally analysed: How many nucleated cells were present was estimated from reference gene primer amplification. TCRdb's table, derived via immunoSEQ multiplex PCR, lists solely in-frame clones and lacks some. D and trimming come from the DNA, and the V and J calls and clone size come from that table. The table has about 200,000 clones, 65% to 90% seen once. The sequenced sample was peripheral blood. The TCR was taken from a man in his fifties or sixties with acute or convalescent COVID-19. V is TRBV11-2 and J is TRBJ1-3; TRBD1 matches 8 bases. CDR3 coding DNA: TGTGCCAGCAGTCTGACAGGGGCCTTCTCTGGAAACACCATATATTTT. Translated: CASSLTGAFSGNTIYF.